These 23 T cell receptor beta chains were sequenced from one sample in a study of shared clonotypes between healthy human individuals. Generated by immunoSEQ multiplex PCR, the TCRdb table keeps only in-frame clones and is missing some. Counted here are 850,000 to 1,100,000 clones, 70% to 80% occurring once; the ten biggest clones make up roughly 0.83%. The sample consisted of memory CD4+ T cells from PBMCs. As to subset: CD45RA-negative fraction. These TCRs come from a man between 18 and 35 years old in good health. Some clones in this sample may be carry-over from other donors' samples.

In the case of this clone: Other DNA sequences in this specimen translate into the identical CDR3. For the CDR3, the DNA is TGCGCCAGCAGCTTGGCTCTAGCGGGAGTAGGGACCGGGGAGCTGTTTTTT. Amino acid sequence: CASSLALAGVGTGELFF. The chain uses TRBV5-1 and TRBJ2-2; 10 bases line up with TRBD2. The ends lost 0 bases at V and 5 bases at J; junction bases unmatched: 7. The CDR3 totals 17 residues. CDR1 is SGHRS and CDR2 is YFSETQ in the germline V gene.

The J gene is TRBJ1-5, the V gene TRBV5-3; no clear D gene. TRBV5-3 is sorted into the ORF group, with uncertain function. V was clipped by 6 bases and J by 3 bases, with 16 bases between them. The CDR3 has 15 residues. The CDR3 loop is CARTPEMSNNQPQHF. For the CDR3, the DNA is TGTGCCAGAACCCCGGAGATGTCGAACAATCAGCCCCAGCATTTT.

This clone was seen more than once but under ten times. The gene calls are TRBV28 and TRBJ2-5; 9 bases align to TRBD2. CDR1 and CDR2 from the germline V gene are MDHEN and SYDVKM. The CDR3 length is 14 residues. With V trimmed by 8 bases and J by 3 bases, 7 bases remained unmatched. CDR3 residues: CASAAAGGKETQYF. The CDR3 DNA follows: TGTGCCAGCGCGGCGGCGGGAGGGAAAGAGACCCAGTACTTC.

For this clone: This sample includes further DNA sequences coding for the same CDR3. The chain links TRBV5-1 to TRBJ2-4, with D perhaps TRBD2 (5 bases). Germline CDR1 is SGHRS and CDR2 is YFSETQ. V lost 0 bases to trimming and J lost 5 bases, with 6 bases between them. The CDR3 runs to 13 residues. CDR3 residues: CASSLVGENIQYF. CDR3 sequence (DNA): TGCGCCAGCAGCTTGGTCGGGGAAAACATTCAGTACTTC.

This chain uses TRBV27 with TRBJ2-3, with D tentatively TRBD1 or TRBD2 (6 bases each). CDR3 size: 13 residues. Looked up from germline, CDR1 is MNHEY and CDR2 is SMNVEV (reference sequence). Between the trimmed V and J ends, which lost 3 bases and 6 bases, there was a span of 10 bases. CDR3 DNA: TGTGCCAGCAGTTTTAGGAGGGGGGATACGCAGTATTTT. It is translated as CASSFRRGDTQYF.

This clone was detected only once. The chain joins TRBV6-6 to TRBJ1-2, with D possibly matching TRBD1 (5 bases). V was trimmed by 4 bases and J by 5 bases, leaving 17 bases between them. CDR1 and CDR2 from the germline V gene are MNHNY and SVGAGI (reference sequence). The CDR3 loop spans 15 amino acids. CDR3 in DNA: TGTGCCAGCAGTTTCGCGGACACCGCTGGGTATGGCTACACCTTC. Translation gives CASSFADTAGYGYTF.

The genes are TRBV6-1 and TRBJ1-2, with TRBD1 matching over 7 bases. The trim removed 2 bases at V and 8 bases at J, leaving 11 bases unmatched. Germline V gene lookup returns CDR1 MNHNS and CDR2 SASEGT. The CDR3 consists of 15 residues. The CDR3 sequence is CASSEYQGVVKGYTF. In nucleotides, the CDR3 is TGTGCCAGCAGTGAATATCAGGGGGTAGTGAAGGGCTACACCTTC.

The V call is TRBV11-2, the J call TRBJ1-1; 10 bases map to TRBD1. The CDR3 length is 17 residues. V lost 5 bases to trimming and J lost 1 base; unmatched junction nucleotides: 10. Germline CDR1 is SGHAT and CDR2 is FQNNGV. In nucleotides, the CDR3 is TGTGCCAGCAGCACTACCGGGACAGGGGTAGGGAACACTGAAGCTTTCTTT. Translated, it gives CASSTTGTGVGNTEAFF.

The J gene is TRBJ2-3, the V gene TRBV14; 9 nucleotides agree with TRBD2. V trimming: 2 bases; J trimming: 10 bases; junction bases outside the gene matches: 7. The germline CDR1 and CDR2 sequences are SGHDN and FVKESK. This CDR3 has 14 residues. CDR3 amino acids: CASSQTGTSIPQYF. In DNA, the CDR3 is TGTGCCAGCAGCCAAACCGGGACTAGCATTCCGCAGTATTTT.

About this clone itself: A much more abundant neighbour one base away suggests this may be a read error. V and J are TRBV4-3 and TRBJ2-4, with D hard to call. The V gene lost 0 bases and the J gene lost 6 bases, with 9 bases spanning the gap. The CDR3 contains 14 residues. Germline V lookup: CDR1 LGHNA, CDR2 YSLEER. CDR3 protein: CASSQDTGRNIQYF. CDR3 nucleotides: TGCGCCAGCAGCCAAGATACTGGTAGAAACATTCAGTACTTC.

This rearrangement joins TRBV30 to TRBJ2-3; TRBD1 agrees at 7 bases. The length of the CDR3 is 17 residues. Trimming cost V 2 bases and J 1 base; bases outside gene matches: 12. The germline V gene encodes CDR1 GTSNPN and CDR2 SVGIG (reference sequence). Here the CDR3 DNA reads TGTGCCTGGAGTCCAGGGGGTGCGCGCACGGGCACAGATACGCAGTATTTT. Its translation is CAWSPGGARTGTDTQYF.

The chain couples TRBV7-3 to TRBJ2-7, with TRBD1 matching 7 bases. CDR3 size: 14 residues. The germline V gene has CDR1 SGHTA and CDR2 FQGTGA. V lost 5 bases, J lost 3 bases, and 7 bases stayed unmatched. This CDR3 reads CASSIGQVNYEQYF. In DNA form, the CDR3 reads TGTGCCAGCAGCATCGGACAGGTGAACTACGAGCAGTACTTC.

The rearrangement links TRBV28 to TRBJ1-1; 9 bases line up with TRBD1. Looked up from germline, CDR1 is MDHEN and CDR2 is SYDVKM. Trimming cost V 6 bases and J 0 bases; bases outside gene matches: 8. The CDR3 is made up of 16 amino acids. In DNA form, the CDR3 reads TGTGCCAGCAGAAGTACAGGGGGCAGGATGAACACTGAAGCTTTCTTT. It encodes CASRSTGGRMNTEAFF.

The chain recombines TRBV28 with TRBJ2-7; D is possibly TRBD1 or TRBD2 (6 bases each). This CDR3 spans 15 amino acids. Germline loops: CDR1 MDHEN, CDR2 SYDVKM. Trimming shortened V by 6 bases and J by 7 bases, and 22 bases separated the two germline ends. Written as DNA, the CDR3 is TGTGCCAGCAGCCCCTGGGACATTTGGGGGGAGGAGCAGTACTTC. Amino acid sequence: CASSPWDIWGEEQYF.

The chain recombines TRBV6-6 with TRBJ2-5, with 7 bases matching TRBD2. The CDR3 consists of 15 residues. Germline V gene lookup returns CDR1 MNHNY and CDR2 SVGAGI (reference sequence). V was clipped by 7 bases and J by 4 bases; unmatched bases: 12. The CDR3 coding sequence is TGTGCCAGCACACGAGAAACGGGGGGACGAGAGACCCAGTACTTC. It encodes CASTRETGGRETQYF.

V and J are TRBV29-1 and TRBJ2-7; no definite D call. The CDR3 is 13 residues long. Germline lookup yields CDR1 SQVTM and CDR2 ANQGSEA. With 2 bases removed from V and 6 bases from J, the gap between germline ends came to 14 bases. The CDR3 region has the DNA TGCAGCGTTGAACGATCGCGCGGTGCCGAGCAGTACTTC. It specifies CSVERSRGAEQYF.

This clone was seen a few times. This chain joins TRBV18 and TRBJ2-1, with 12 positions matching TRBD2. Losses at the gene ends were 2 bases for V and 9 bases for J; bases not matched to a gene: 5. This CDR3 comprises 15 residues. CDR1 and CDR2 (germline): KGHSH, LQKENI. The CDR3 is CASSPTSGRISEQFF. The CDR3 coding sequence is TGTGCCAGCTCACCAACTAGCGGGAGGATTAGTGAGCAGTTCTTC.

About this clone itself: The same CDR3 is also encoded by other DNA sequences in this sample. This rearrangement joins TRBV7-9 to TRBJ2-1; D remains unclear. The CDR3 consists of 13 residues. Germline CDR1 reads SEHNR; CDR2 reads FQNEAQ (reference sequence). With 3 bases removed from V and 3 bases from J, the gap between germline ends came to 6 bases. The CDR3 bases are TGTGCCAGCAGCTTCGGGCTCTACAATGAGCAGTTCTTC. Protein sequence: CASSFGLYNEQFF.

This chain uses TRBV14 with TRBJ1-2; D may be TRBD1 (5 bases). This CDR3 has 12 amino acids. The germline V gene has CDR1 SGHDN and CDR2 FVKESK. The V gene lost 4 bases and the J gene lost 5 bases, with 8 bases spanning the gap. CDR3 sequence (DNA): TGTGCCAGCAGCCCGACAGTATATGGCTACACCTTC. Its protein product is CASSPTVYGYTF.

The V and J genes are TRBV18 and TRBJ2-4, with no clear D. This CDR3 region has 14 residues. V was shortened by 2 bases and J by 1 base, with 6 bases between the two germline ends. Looked up from germline, CDR1 is KGHSH and CDR2 is LQKENI. The CDR3: CASSPREAKNIQYF. The CDR3, as DNA: TGTGCCAGCTCACCAAGAGAGGCCAAAAACATTCAGTACTTC.

This clone was picked up one time. The chain recombines TRBV5-6 with TRBJ2-7, with 7 bases that match TRBD1. Germline trimming cut 4 bases from V and 4 bases from J; bases unmatched to any gene: 8. The CDR3 is 14 residues long. The germline gives CDR1 SGHDT, CDR2 YYEEEE. In DNA form, the CDR3 reads TGTGCCAGCAGCCACGTGAACAGGGGTTACGAGCAGTACTTC. This encodes CASSHVNRGYEQYF.

Concerning this clone itself: One end of the junction does not line up with germline, which may come from a read error. The chain uses TRBV5-4 and TRBJ2-1, with 9 nucleotides matching TRBD1. This CDR3 region has 13 residues. Germline CDR1 SGHNT, CDR2 YYREEE (reference sequence). The CDR3 protein is CASRDRVYNEQFF. CDR3 bases: TGCGCGAGCCGGGACAGGGTCTACAATGAGCAGTTCTTC.

This chain connects TRBV5-1 to TRBJ2-7; 7 nucleotides align to TRBD1. Trimming cost V 4 bases and J 3 bases; bases outside gene matches: 7. The CDR3 covers 14 residues. Germline V gene lookup returns CDR1 SGHRS and CDR2 YFSETQ. For the CDR3, the DNA is TGCGCCAGCAGCACCCTGACAGGGAACTACGAGCAGTACTTC. The encoded protein is CASSTLTGNYEQYF.